This T cell receptor (beta chain) derives from a study of vaccination effects on CD4 cells after COVID-19. Study findings and constraints: Late post-vaccination samples showed marked contraction of infection- and vaccine-induced clones. Cross-reaction with common cold coronaviruses was seen in only 1 of 255 vaccine-induced clones from healthy vaccinees.

ViraFEST expansion of antigen-specific CD4+ T cells with viral peptide pools preceded sequencing. Upon completion of roughly ten days in culture, CD4+ T cells were isolated. Each participant was administered two doses of either the BNT162b2 or the mRNA-1273 vaccine. This CDR3 has 16 amino acids. Looked up from germline, CDR1 is SGHVS and CDR2 is FNYEAQ. The V segment lost 3 bases and the J segment 4 bases; nucleotides outside the gene matches: 9. TCRdb's table, derived via immunoSEQ multiplex PCR, lists solely in-frame clones and lacks some. The table records 70,000 to 95,000 clones, roughly 80% of them present only once. This clone has just a few counts. What it recognizes is unknown.

J is TRBJ2-5 and V is TRBV7-6; 9 nucleotides align to TRBD1. Sequenced material: CD4+ T cells from PBMCs cultured with HCoV-OC43 spike peptides, taken after COVID-19 vaccination. The sample's subset: HCoV-OC43 spike overlapping peptide pool stimulation. The source is a human donor who received a COVID-19 vaccine. DNA of the CDR3: TGTGCCAGCAGCTTCCAGGGACAGGGTAGGCGAGAGACCCAGTACTTC. It is translated as CASSFQGQGRRETQYF.